This entry features one T cell receptor beta chain sequence. How the authors handled the data: Scientists estimated how many nucleated cells there were by amplifying reference gene primers. Measured with immunoSEQ multiplex PCR; TCRdb has only the in-frame clones, and not every one. Clone size and V and J calls were adopted from that table, with D and trimming inferred from the DNA. The repertoire holds about 85,000 clones, around 90% seen once, with 4.3% in the top ten. CDR3 length: 14 amino acids. Germline CDR1 and CDR2: GTSNPN and SVGIG (reference sequence). V dropped 4 bases and J dropped 2; count of bases not matched to a gene: 5. These data are taken from a study of blood T cell repertoires in COVID-19. Study overall: T cells, B-cell-depleted T cells, or PBMCs supplied cDNA or gDNA.

The gene calls are TRBV30 and TRBJ1-5; 7 nucleotides agree with TRBD1. This TCR was sampled from a woman older than 75 with active or convalescent COVID-19. Source material: peripheral blood. The CDR3 DNA reads TGTGCCTGGACACCCGGACAGGGCAATCAGCCCCAGCATTTT. Amino acid sequence: CAWTPGQGNQPQHF.